This T cell receptor beta chain is drawn from a study of OX40 agonist ivuxolimab in advanced cancers. This CDR3 has 14 amino acids. Profiled with immunoSEQ multiplex PCR; TCRdb holds only in-frame clones, not every one. Of 25,000 to 35,000 clones in the sample, more than 85% were seen once. Points from the study as a whole: The authors also found low normalized T-cell clonal expansion in some nonresponders.

A remark on this clone: Antigen specificity is unknown.

This rearrangement joins TRBV21-1 to TRBJ2-7. TRBV21-1 is a pseudogene locus. The clonotype was recovered from an adult with an advanced solid tumor such as melanoma, head and neck, liver or kidney cancer. The sequences come from CD4+ or CD8+ T cells sorted from blood, collected in a trial of the OX40 agonist ivuxolimab. Here the CDR3 reads CAGHGRGGSYEQYF. The CDR3 DNA reads as TGTGCCGGCCACGGGCGCGGCGGATCCTACGAGCAGTACTTC.